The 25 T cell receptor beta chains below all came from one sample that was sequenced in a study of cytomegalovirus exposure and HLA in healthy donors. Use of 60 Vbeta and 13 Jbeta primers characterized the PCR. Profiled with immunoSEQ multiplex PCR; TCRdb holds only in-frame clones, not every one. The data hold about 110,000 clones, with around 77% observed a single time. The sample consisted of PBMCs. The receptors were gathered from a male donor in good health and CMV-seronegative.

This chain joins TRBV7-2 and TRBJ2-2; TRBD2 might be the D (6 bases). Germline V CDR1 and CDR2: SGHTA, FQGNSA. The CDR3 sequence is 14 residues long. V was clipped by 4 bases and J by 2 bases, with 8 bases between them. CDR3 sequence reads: CASSSGLNTGELFF. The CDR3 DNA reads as TGTGCCAGCAGCTCGGGACTCAACACCGGGGAGCTGTTTTTT.

CDR3 DNA sequence: TGTGCCAGCTCACCAGGACAGTACGAGCAGTACTTC. Its translation: CASSPGQYEQYF. This chain links TRBV18 with TRBJ2-7; weak D call: TRBD1 (6 bases). V lost 2 bases, J lost 4 bases, and 6 bases lay in between. The germline V gene has CDR1 KGHSH and CDR2 LQKENI. This CDR3 has 12 amino acids.

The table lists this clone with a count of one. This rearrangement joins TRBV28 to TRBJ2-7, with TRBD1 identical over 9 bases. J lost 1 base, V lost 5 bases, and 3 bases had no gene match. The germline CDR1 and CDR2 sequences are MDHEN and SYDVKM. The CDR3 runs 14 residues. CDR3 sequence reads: CASSGGTGSYEQYF. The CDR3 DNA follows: TGTGCCAGCAGTGGGGGGACAGGGTCCTACGAGCAGTACTTC.

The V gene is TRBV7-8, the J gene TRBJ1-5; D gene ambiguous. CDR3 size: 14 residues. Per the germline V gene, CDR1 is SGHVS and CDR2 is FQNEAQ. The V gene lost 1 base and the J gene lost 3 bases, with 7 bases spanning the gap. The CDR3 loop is CASSLEQFNQPQHF. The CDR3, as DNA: TGTGCCAGCAGCTTAGAACAGTTCAATCAGCCCCAGCATTTT. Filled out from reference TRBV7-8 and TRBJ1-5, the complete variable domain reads GAGVSQSPRYKVAKRGQDVALRCDPISGHVSLFWYQQALGQGPEFLTYFQNEAQLDKSGLPSDRFFAERPEGSVSTLKIQRTQQEDSAVYLCASSLEQFNQPQHFGDGTRLSIL.

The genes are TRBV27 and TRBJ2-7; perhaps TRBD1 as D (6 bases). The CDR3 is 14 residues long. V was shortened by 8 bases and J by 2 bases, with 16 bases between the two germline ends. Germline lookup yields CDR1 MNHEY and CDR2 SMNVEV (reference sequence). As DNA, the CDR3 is TGTGCCAGCTCAGGGGCACTTGAACCCTACGAGCAGTACTTC. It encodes CASSGALEPYEQYF.

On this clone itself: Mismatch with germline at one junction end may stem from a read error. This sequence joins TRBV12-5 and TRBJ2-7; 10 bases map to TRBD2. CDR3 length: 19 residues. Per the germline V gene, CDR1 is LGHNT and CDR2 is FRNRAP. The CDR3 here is CASGFPRIAGGPSSFEQYF. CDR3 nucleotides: TGTGCTAGTGGTTTTCCAAGAATAGCGGGAGGCCCCTCCTCCTTCGAGCAGTACTTC. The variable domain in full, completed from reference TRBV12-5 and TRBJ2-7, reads DARVTQTPRHKVTEMGQEVTMRCQPILGHNTVFWYRQTMMQGLELLAYFRNRAPLDDSGMPKDRFSAEMPDATLATLKIQPSEPRDSAVYFCASGFPRIAGGPSSFEQYFGPGTRLTVT.

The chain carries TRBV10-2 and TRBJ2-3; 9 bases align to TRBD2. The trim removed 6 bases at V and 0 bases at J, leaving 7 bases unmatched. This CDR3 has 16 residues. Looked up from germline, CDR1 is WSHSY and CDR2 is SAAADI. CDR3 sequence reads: CASSAPGTSSTDTQYF. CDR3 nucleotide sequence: TGCGCCAGCAGCGCTCCCGGGACTAGCAGCACAGATACGCAGTATTTT.

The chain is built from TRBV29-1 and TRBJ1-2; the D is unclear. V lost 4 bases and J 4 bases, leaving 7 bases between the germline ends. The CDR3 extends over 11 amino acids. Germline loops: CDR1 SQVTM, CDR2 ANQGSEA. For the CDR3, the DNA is TGCAGCGTTGCGGGTACCTATGGCTACACCTTC. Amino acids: CSVAGTYGYTF.

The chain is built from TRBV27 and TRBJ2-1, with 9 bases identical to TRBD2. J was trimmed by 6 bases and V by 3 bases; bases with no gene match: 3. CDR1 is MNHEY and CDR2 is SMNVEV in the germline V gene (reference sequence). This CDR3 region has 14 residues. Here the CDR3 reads CASSFSGSLNEQFF. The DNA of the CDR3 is TGTGCCAGCAGTTTTAGCGGGAGTCTCAATGAGCAGTTCTTC.

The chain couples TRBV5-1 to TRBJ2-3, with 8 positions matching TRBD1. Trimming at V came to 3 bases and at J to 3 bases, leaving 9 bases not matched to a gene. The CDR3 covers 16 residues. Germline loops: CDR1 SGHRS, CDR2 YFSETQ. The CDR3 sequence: CASSSQGAGVTDTQYF. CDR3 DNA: TGCGCCAGCAGCTCTCAGGGGGCCGGGGTAACAGATACGCAGTATTTT.

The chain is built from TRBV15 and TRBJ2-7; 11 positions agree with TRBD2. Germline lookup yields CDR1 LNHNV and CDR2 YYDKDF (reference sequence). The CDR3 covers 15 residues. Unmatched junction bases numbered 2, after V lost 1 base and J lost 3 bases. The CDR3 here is CATSRGGTSGYEQYF. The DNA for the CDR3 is TGTGCCACCAGCAGAGGAGGGACTAGCGGCTACGAGCAGTACTTC.

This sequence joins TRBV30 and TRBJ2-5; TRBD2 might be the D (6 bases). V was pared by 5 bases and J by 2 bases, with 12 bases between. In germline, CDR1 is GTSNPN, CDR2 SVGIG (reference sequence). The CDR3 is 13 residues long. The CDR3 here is CAWGPGLQETQYF. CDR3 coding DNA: TGTGCCTGGGGTCCGGGACTTCAAGAGACCCAGTACTTC.

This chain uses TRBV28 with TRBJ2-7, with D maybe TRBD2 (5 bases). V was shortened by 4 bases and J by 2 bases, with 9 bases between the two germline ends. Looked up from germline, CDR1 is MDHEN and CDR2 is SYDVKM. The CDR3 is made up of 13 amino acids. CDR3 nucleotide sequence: TGTGCCAGCAGTTCCCGGGAAGCCTACGAGCAGTACTTC. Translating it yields CASSSREAYEQYF.

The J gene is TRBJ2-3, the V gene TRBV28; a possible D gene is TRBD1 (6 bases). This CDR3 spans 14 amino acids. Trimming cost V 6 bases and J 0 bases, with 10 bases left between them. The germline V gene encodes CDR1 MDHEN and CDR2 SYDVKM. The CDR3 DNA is TGTGCCAGCAGCGGTAGGGGGAGCACAGATACGCAGTATTTT. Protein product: CASSGRGSTDTQYF.

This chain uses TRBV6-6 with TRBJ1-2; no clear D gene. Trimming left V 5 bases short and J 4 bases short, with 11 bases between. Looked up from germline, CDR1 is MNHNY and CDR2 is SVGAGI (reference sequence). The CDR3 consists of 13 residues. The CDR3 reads CASSPTEFYGYTF. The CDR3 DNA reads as TGTGCCAGCAGTCCCACTGAATTCTATGGCTACACCTTC.

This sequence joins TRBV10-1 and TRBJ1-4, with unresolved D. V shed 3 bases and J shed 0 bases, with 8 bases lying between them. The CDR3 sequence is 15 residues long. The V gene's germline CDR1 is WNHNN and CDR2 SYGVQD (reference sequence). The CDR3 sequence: CASSDGPATNEKLFF. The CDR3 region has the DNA TGCGCCAGCAGTGATGGCCCCGCAACTAATGAAAAACTGTTTTTT.

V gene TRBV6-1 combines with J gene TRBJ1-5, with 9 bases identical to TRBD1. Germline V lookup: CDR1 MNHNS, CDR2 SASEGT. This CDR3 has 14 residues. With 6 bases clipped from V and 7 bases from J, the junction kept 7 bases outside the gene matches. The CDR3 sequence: CASRTGQGNQPQHF. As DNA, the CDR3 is TGTGCCAGCAGGACGGGACAGGGAAACCAGCCCCAGCATTTT.

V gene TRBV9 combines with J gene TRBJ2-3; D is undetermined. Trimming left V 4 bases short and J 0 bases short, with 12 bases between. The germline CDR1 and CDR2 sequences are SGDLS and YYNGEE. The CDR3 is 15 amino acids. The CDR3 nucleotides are TGTGCCAGCAGCACCTCGCGAGTTAGCACAGATACGCAGTATTTT. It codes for CASSTSRVSTDTQYF.

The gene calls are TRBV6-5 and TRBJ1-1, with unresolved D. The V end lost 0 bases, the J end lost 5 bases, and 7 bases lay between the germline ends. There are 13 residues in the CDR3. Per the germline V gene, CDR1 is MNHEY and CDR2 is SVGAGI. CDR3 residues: CASSYSLRTEAFF. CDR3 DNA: TGTGCCAGCAGTTACTCGTTGAGGACTGAAGCTTTCTTT.

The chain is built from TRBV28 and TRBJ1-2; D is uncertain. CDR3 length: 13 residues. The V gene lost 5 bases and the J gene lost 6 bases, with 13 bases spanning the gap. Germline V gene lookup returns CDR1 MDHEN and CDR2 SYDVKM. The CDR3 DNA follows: TGTGCCAGCAGTGGAGTCACGGTCAATGGCTACACCTTC. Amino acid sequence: CASSGVTVNGYTF.

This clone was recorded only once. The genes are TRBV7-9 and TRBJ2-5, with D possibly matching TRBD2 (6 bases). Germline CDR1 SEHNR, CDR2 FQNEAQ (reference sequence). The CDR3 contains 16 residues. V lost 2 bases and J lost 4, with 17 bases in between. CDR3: CASSLPRGPEGETQYF. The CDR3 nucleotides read TGTGCCAGCAGCTTACCCCGAGGGCCGGAGGGAGAGACCCAGTACTTC. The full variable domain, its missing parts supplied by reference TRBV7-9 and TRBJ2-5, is DTGVSQNPRHKITKRGQNVTFRCDPISEHNRLYWYRQTLGQGPEFLTYFQNEAQLEKSRLLSDRFSAERPKGSFSTLEIQRTEQGDSAMYLCASSLPRGPEGETQYFGPGTRLLVL.

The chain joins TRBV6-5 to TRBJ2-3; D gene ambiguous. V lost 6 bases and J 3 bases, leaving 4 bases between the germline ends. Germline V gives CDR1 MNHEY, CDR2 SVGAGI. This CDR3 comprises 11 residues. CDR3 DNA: TGTGCCAGCAGCCATACAGATACGCAGTATTTT. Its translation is CASSHTDTQYF.

The CDR3 here is CASSRRTSGKSEQYF. In DNA form, the CDR3 reads TGTGCCAGCAGTCGAAGGACTAGCGGGAAGAGTGAGCAGTACTTC. The chain carries TRBV27 and TRBJ2-7; 12 nucleotides align to TRBD2. This CDR3 is 15 amino acids long. The V gene end was trimmed by 5 bases and the J gene end by 7 bases; junction bases not matched to a gene: 9. Looked up from germline, CDR1 is MNHEY and CDR2 is SMNVEV (reference sequence).

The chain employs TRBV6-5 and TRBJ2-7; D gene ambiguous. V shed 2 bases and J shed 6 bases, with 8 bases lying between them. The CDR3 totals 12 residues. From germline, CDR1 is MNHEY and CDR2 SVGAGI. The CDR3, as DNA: TGTGCCAGCAGTTACGGTCAGGCCGAGCAGTACTTC. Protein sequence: CASSYGQAEQYF.

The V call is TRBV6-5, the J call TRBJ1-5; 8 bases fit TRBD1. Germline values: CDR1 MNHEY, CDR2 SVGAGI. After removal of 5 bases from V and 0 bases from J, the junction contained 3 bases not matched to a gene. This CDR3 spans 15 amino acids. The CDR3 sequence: CASSPDRASNQPQHF. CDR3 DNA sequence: TGTGCCAGCAGTCCGGACAGGGCTAGCAATCAGCCCCAGCATTTT.